A selection of T cell receptor beta chains follows, all from one sample in a study of read filtering for tumor transcriptome and immune sequencing. Using its own MiXCR run on the reads, TCRdb lists one record per CDR3 protein. The data hold 130,000 or so distinct CDR3 sequences, with less than 15% observed a single time. Sequencing was done on a sample of a population of CD138-negative cells sorted from bone marrow. The origin of the receptors is a donor at least 40 years old with multiple myeloma. Both conserved end residues are part of each CDR3. D genes are given only for firm matches. The size field is filled for only some rows; it gives once, few, many or a size class.

DNA: TGCAGCGCCCTGGACGGATCCATCATGGACACTGAAGCTTTCTTT; CDR3: CSALDGSIMDTEAFF; length: 15; D: -; V: TRBV29-1; size: many; J: TRBJ1-1
DNA: TGTGCCAGCAGCTTGGGGCTAGCGGGAGATAATGAGCAGTTCTTC; CDR3: CASSLGLAGDNEQFF; length: 15; D: TRBD2; V: TRBV5-4; size: -; J: TRBJ2-1
DNA: TGTGCCAGCAGTTACGCTACTAGCGGGAGCTCCGGAAAGCAGTTCTTC; CDR3: CASSYATSGSSGKQFF; length: 16; D: TRBD2; V: TRBV6-2/TRBV6-3; size: many; J: TRBJ2-1
DNA: TGCAGCGTTGGAGAACTACTTTCTACGGAGCAGTACTTC; CDR3: CSVGELLSTEQYF; length: 13; D: -; V: TRBV29-1; size: many; J: TRBJ2-7
DNA: TGTGCCAGCAGCGTAGGCGCGGAGAGCTCCTACAATGAGCAGTTCTTC; CDR3: CASSVGAESSYNEQFF; length: 16; D: -; V: TRBV9; size: many; J: TRBJ2-1
DNA: TGTGCCAGCAGTGTGAGGGGGAACTATGGCTACACCTTC; CDR3: CASSVRGNYGYTF; length: 13; D: -; V: TRBV6-1; size: -; J: TRBJ1-2
DNA: TGCGCCAGTGCCGAGGGGGACTCTAGCACAGATACGCAGTATTTT; CDR3: CASAEGDSSTDTQYF; length: 15; D: -; V: TRBV5-1; size: many; J: TRBJ2-3
DNA: TGTGCCAGCAGCACCGCGGGGGCCGGTGATGAGCAGTTCTTC; CDR3: CASSTAGAGDEQFF; length: 14; D: -; V: TRBV7-9; size: many; J: TRBJ2-1
DNA: TGTGCCAGCAGTTTAGCACCCTCCTTTGGGCAGTACTTC; CDR3: CASSLAPSFGQYF; length: 13; D: -; V: TRBV12-3/TRBV12-4; size: many; J: TRBJ2-7
DNA: TGTGCCAGCAGCTTAAAGGGGAGCGGCACTGAAGCTTTCTTT; CDR3: CASSLKGSGTEAFF; length: 14; D: -; V: TRBV7-9; size: many; J: TRBJ1-1
DNA: TGCAGCGTTCGGACAGGAGAGAACTATGGCTACACCTTC; CDR3: CSVRTGENYGYTF; length: 13; D: TRBD1; V: TRBV29-1; size: many; J: TRBJ1-2
DNA: TGTGCCAGCAGTTTGTCCGGTCTAGCGGTCCCCGAGCAGTTCTTC; CDR3: CASSLSGLAVPEQFF; length: 15; D: TRBD2; V: TRBV12-3/TRBV12-4; size: many; J: TRBJ2-1
DNA: TGCGCCAGCAGCTTGGTCCTCAGGCGTTTCGGCACTGAAGCTTTCTTT; CDR3: CASSLVLRRFGTEAFF; length: 16; D: -; V: TRBV5-1; size: -; J: TRBJ1-1
DNA: TGCAGCGTTTCCGCCGGGACTAGCGGCCGGGACGAGCAGTACTTC; CDR3: CSVSAGTSGRDEQYF; length: 15; D: TRBD2; V: TRBV29-1; size: many; J: TRBJ2-7
DNA: TGTGCCAGCAGCCTCCCCCGGGACAGGGGGCCAGATACGCAGTATTTT; CDR3: CASSLPRDRGPDTQYF; length: 16; D: TRBD1; V: TRBV7-8; size: many; J: TRBJ2-3
DNA: TGTGCCAGCAGCGATTTAGCGGACTCTACAGATACGCAGTATTTT; CDR3: CASSDLADSTDTQYF; length: 15; D: -; V: TRBV27; size: many; J: TRBJ2-3
DNA: TGCAGCGTTGTTAACAGGGGGAACACTGAAGCTTTCTTT; CDR3: CSVVNRGNTEAFF; length: 13; D: TRBD1; V: TRBV29-1; size: many; J: TRBJ1-1
DNA: TGCGCCAGCAGCTCGGGGGGAGGAATCCCCTACGAGCAGTACTTC; CDR3: CASSSGGGIPYEQYF; length: 15; D: TRBD2; V: TRBV5-1; size: many; J: TRBJ2-7
DNA: TGTGCCAGCAGCCCAGGGCAGGGACTAGCGGATCGGAGCTCCTACAATGAGCAGTTCTTC; CDR3: CASSPGQGLADRSSYNEQFF; length: 20; D: TRBD2; V: TRBV7-9; size: many; J: TRBJ2-1
DNA: TGTGCCAGCAGCCCTCAGGGGATTACTGAAGCTTTCTTT; CDR3: CASSPQGITEAFF; length: 13; D: -; V: TRBV13; size: many; J: TRBJ1-1
DNA: TGTGCCAGCAGCCTGATCGGGAGCTCCTACAATGAGCAGTTCTTC; CDR3: CASSLIGSSYNEQFF; length: 15; D: -; V: TRBV11-2; size: many; J: TRBJ2-1
DNA: TGCAGCGTTCGCCTCAGGGACAGGGGTTACAATGAGCAGTTCTTC; CDR3: CSVRLRDRGYNEQFF; length: 15; D: TRBD1; V: TRBV29-1; size: many; J: TRBJ2-1
DNA: TGTGCCAGCAGCTTTGGCAGGGGCCCCGGTTTCACCTTC; CDR3: CASSFGRGPGFTF; length: 13; D: -; V: TRBV5-6; size: many; J: TRBJ1-2
DNA: TGTGCCAGCAGCTTATTCGGGGACTCCTACGAGCAGTACTTC; CDR3: CASSLFGDSYEQYF; length: 14; D: -; V: TRBV7-2; size: few; J: TRBJ2-7
DNA: TGTGCCTCCCAGGGGCGGGGTGTCACCGGGGAGCTGTTTTTT; CDR3: CASQGRGVTGELFF; length: 14; D: -; V: TRBV30; size: many; J: TRBJ2-2
DNA: TGTGCCAGCACCCCCGGAGGTCGGGGGACCTCTAGGGAAGAGACCCAGTACTTC; CDR3: CASTPGGRGTSREETQYF; length: 18; D: -; V: TRBV9; size: many; J: TRBJ2-5
DNA: TGCAGTGCTAGAGAAGGATCGAGCAATCAGCCCCAGCATTTT; CDR3: CSAREGSSNQPQHF; length: 14; D: -; V: TRBV20-1; size: many; J: TRBJ1-5
DNA: TGCGCCAGCAGCCCTGGACAGGGGAGGGCTCAGCCCCAGCATTTT; CDR3: CASSPGQGRAQPQHF; length: 15; D: TRBD1; V: TRBV4-3; size: many; J: TRBJ1-5
DNA: TGTGCCAGCAGTTACCGCGGTACCAACAATGAGCAGTTCTTC; CDR3: CASSYRGTNNEQFF; length: 14; D: -; V: TRBV6-5; size: many; J: TRBJ2-1
DNA: TGTGCCAGCAGTAACCTGGGAAAGCAGTTCTTC; CDR3: CASSNLGKQFF; length: 11; D: -; V: TRBV25-1; size: many; J: TRBJ2-1
DNA: TGTGCCAGCAGTTACTCGGGGGGGCTGCTAGCTGGCACAGATACGCAGTATTTT; CDR3: CASSYSGGLLAGTDTQYF; length: 18; D: -; V: TRBV6-6; size: -; J: TRBJ2-3
DNA: TGCAGTGCCCCCTTAGACGGGATTGGATCCTACAATGAGCAGTTCTTC; CDR3: CSAPLDGIGSYNEQFF; length: 16; D: -; V: TRBV20-1; size: many; J: TRBJ2-1
DNA: TGTGCCAGCAGTCCTAGCGGGGGGCGCACAGATACGCAGTATTTT; CDR3: CASSPSGGRTDTQYF; length: 15; D: TRBD2; V: TRBV6-1; size: few; J: TRBJ2-3
DNA: TGTGCCACCAGATTCGAAGCGGGAGTAACCGAGCAGTACTTC; CDR3: CATRFEAGVTEQYF; length: 14; D: TRBD2; V: TRBV10-3; size: -; J: TRBJ2-7
DNA: TGCAGCGTTGGGACAGGGATCAACATTCAGTACTTC; CDR3: CSVGTGINIQYF; length: 12; D: TRBD1; V: TRBV29-1; size: many; J: TRBJ2-4
DNA: TGTGCCAGCAGTGACCAGGTGGCTAGCCGGATCAATGAGCAGTTCTTC; CDR3: CASSDQVASRINEQFF; length: 16; D: -; V: TRBV25-1; size: many; J: TRBJ2-1
DNA: TGTGCCAGCAGCCATGGACAGGGTGACGTAGAGACCCAGTACTTC; CDR3: CASSHGQGDVETQYF; length: 15; D: TRBD1; V: TRBV3-1; size: -; J: TRBJ2-5
DNA: TGCGGTGCTAGAGAGATAACCTACGAGCAGTACTTC; CDR3: CGAREITYEQYF; length: 12; D: -; V: TRBV20-1; size: -; J: TRBJ2-7
DNA: TGCAGTGCTGGACCCCTGGGAAATGAAAAACTGTTTTTT; CDR3: CSAGPLGNEKLFF; length: 13; D: -; V: TRBV20-1; size: many; J: TRBJ1-4
DNA: TGCAGTGCTAGCCCTATCGACGGTCTCTCCTACGAGCAGTACTTC; CDR3: CSASPIDGLSYEQYF; length: 15; D: -; V: TRBV20-1; size: many; J: TRBJ2-7